What follows describes a single T cell receptor beta chain. Its target is not known. Amplified material comprised TCR beta CDR3 regions derived from RNA transcripts. Second-round multiplex PCR followed a first-round RT-PCR using HTBI primers. TCRdb fed the multiplex PCR reads into MiXCR, producing one record per CDR3 protein. Here the sample spans 400,000 or so distinct CDR3 sequences, less than 20% being singletons. This sample was taken from a study of Graves' ophthalmopathy and Graves' hyperthyroidism. About the study: Peripheral blood sampling occurred at initial diagnosis, before any treatment.

Study results and limitations: Most thyroid-expanded clonotypes exceeding 0.001 frequency were also found in blood.

Orbital computed tomography and thyroid ultrasound, along with TRAb, serum thyroxine and clinical symptoms, underpinned diagnosis. Fresh peripheral blood (approximately 9.5 ml) yielded the PBMCs. This TCR came from a woman aged 18-30 years with stable Graves' hyperthyroidism. What was sequenced was peripheral blood.

DNA for the CDR3: TGCAGTGCTAGAGATAAGGGCCTTTCCTACGAGCAGTACTTC. It is translated as CSARDKGLSYEQYF. V usage is TRBV20-1 and J usage is TRBJ2-7; D unclear. The V gene lost 0 bases and the J gene lost 1 base, with 10 bases spanning the gap. The CDR3 extends over 14 amino acids. Per the germline V gene, CDR1 is DFQATT and CDR2 is SNEGSKA (reference sequence).